The source of this T cell receptor beta chain is a study of T-cell reconstitution after alpha-beta-depleted transplantation in children. Study conclusions and caveats: After transplant, high TCRbeta diversity at day 60 in some patients arose from surviving recipient T cells and thymic progenitors. One year post-transplant, T-cell counts and diversity were largely derived from T cells produced anew. Several hundred expanded graft clones reportedly gave rise to the alpha-beta T cells present about two months after transplant.

This clonotype has more than one count but fewer than ten. Its antigen is as yet unknown. Unique molecular identifiers were incorporated when the TCRbeta library was constructed. Each CDR3 protein is one row after TCRdb ran MiXCR on the PCR reads. Of hundreds of thousands of distinct CDR3 sequences listed, 10% to 15% are singletons. Per the germline V gene, CDR1 is LGHDT and CDR2 is YNNKEL (reference sequence). The V and J ends lost 0 bases and 9 bases, in that order; junction bases with no gene match: 11. The CDR3 is 17 amino acids. The source is a girl under 10 years old with congenital amegakaryocytic thrombocytopenia, due to receive a stem cell transplant. The V and J genes are TRBV3-1 and TRBJ2-1; 10 bases align to TRBD2. Sequencing used PBMCs, obtained before TCRalphabeta/CD19-depleted stem cell transplant. CDR3 bases: TGTGCCAGCAGCCAAGATAGAGCGGGAGGGCCCTCCGGTGAGCAGTTCTTC. Encoded protein: CASSQDRAGGPSGEQFF.